This T cell receptor beta chain originates from a study of blood T cells in healthy people across ages. A second PCR, run for roughly 7 to 11 cycles, used a sample-barcoded 5' primer plus a J-beta primer mix. MiXCR, applied by TCRdb to the 5' RACE reads, yields one record per CDR3 protein. The profile shows 800,000 to 900,000 distinct CDR3 sequences, about 62% of them singletons. Germline CDR1 and CDR2: DFQATT and SNEGSKA (reference sequence). V was trimmed by 4 bases and J by 3 bases, leaving 17 bases between them. The CDR3 loop spans 15 amino acids. Staff drew 9 to 10 milliliters of peripheral blood from each donor. A few counts support this clonotype.

This sequence joins TRBV20-1 and TRBJ2-3, with D possibly matching TRBD1 (6 bases). The clonotype was recovered from a young man in good health. The sample consisted of blood. The CDR3 loop reads CSAISRGTLTDTQYF. CDR3 coding DNA: TGCAGTGCTATAAGCAGGGGAACGTTGACAGATACGCAGTATTTT.